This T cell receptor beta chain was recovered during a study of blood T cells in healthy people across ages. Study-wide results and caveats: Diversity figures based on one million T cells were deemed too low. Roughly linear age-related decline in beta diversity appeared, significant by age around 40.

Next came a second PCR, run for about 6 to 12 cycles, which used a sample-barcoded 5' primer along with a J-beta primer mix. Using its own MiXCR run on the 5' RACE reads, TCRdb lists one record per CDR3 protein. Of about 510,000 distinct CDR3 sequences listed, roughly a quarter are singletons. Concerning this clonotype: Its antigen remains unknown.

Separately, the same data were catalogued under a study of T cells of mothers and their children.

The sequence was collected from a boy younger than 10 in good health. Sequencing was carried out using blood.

CDR3 sequence (DNA): TGCAGTGCTAGAGATCGGCGGGATAACTATTCACCCCTCCACTTT. Translated, it gives CSARDRRDNYSPLHF. The gene calls are TRBV20-1 and TRBJ1-6; D remains unclear. The CDR3 sequence is 15 residues long. The germline CDR1 and CDR2 sequences are DFQATT and SNEGSKA (reference sequence). Deletions cut 0 bases from V and 8 bases from J, with 14 bases between.